The clone carrying this T cell receptor beta chain was found a few times. Antigen: not known. This specimen includes other DNA sequences encoding the same CDR3. CDR3 length equals 13 residues. V shed 0 bases and J shed 1 base, with 4 bases lying between them. From germline, CDR1 is SGHRS and CDR2 YFSETQ. At the deep level, the assay was run. Libraries were prepared by immunoSEQ multiplex PCR; TCRdb keeps only in-frame clonotypes and omits some of them. The sample has 1,400,000 or so clones; less than 99% are singletons. This sample was included in a study of shared clonotypes between healthy human individuals. Study-wide results and caveats: Larger estimated richness was generally seen in naive subsets than in memory subsets.

A CD45RA+ naive subset and a CD45RA-negative memory subset were split from CD4+ cells. The rearrangement links TRBV5-1 to TRBJ1-1; D remains unclear. The receptor's source is a man aged 30 to 39 in good health. The sample was naive CD4+ T cells sorted from blood. Subset defined: CD45RA+ positively selected. The CDR3 region has the DNA TGCGCCAGCAGCTTGGGGGGGAACACTGAAGCTTTCTTT. This translates into CASSLGGNTEAFF.